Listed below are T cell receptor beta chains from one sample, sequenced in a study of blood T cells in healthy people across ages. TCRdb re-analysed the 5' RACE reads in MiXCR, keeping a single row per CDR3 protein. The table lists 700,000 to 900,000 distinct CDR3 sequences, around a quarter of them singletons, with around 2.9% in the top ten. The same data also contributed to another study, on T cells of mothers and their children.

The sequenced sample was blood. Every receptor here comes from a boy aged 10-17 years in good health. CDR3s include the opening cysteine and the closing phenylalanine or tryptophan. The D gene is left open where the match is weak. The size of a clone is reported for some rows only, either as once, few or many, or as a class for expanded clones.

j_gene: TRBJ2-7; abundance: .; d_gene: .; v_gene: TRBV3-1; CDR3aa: CASSNNARREEQYF; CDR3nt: TGTGCCAGCAGCAATAACGCCCGCCGGGAGGAGCAGTACTTC
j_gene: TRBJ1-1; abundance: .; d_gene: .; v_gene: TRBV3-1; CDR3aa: CASSQDGGSYTEAFF; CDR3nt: TGTGCCAGCAGCCAAGATGGTGGATCTTACACTGAAGCTTTCTTT
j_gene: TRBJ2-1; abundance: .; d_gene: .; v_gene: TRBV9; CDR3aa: CASSPDPTYNEQFF; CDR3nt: TGTGCCAGCAGCCCGGACCCAACCTACAATGAGCAGTTCTTC
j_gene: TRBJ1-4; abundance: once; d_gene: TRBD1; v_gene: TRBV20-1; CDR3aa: CSASQGANTNEKLFF; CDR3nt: TGCAGTGCTAGCCAGGGGGCGAACACTAATGAAAAACTGTTTTTT
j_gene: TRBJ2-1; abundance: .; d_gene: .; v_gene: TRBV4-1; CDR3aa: CASSQPPQGHEQFF; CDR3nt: TGCGCCAGCAGCCAACCCCCGCAGGGACATGAGCAGTTCTTC
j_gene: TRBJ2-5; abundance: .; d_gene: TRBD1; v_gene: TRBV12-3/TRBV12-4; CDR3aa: CASRPGTGYGETQYF; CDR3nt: TGTGCCAGCCGTCCCGGGACAGGGTACGGAGAGACCCAGTACTTC
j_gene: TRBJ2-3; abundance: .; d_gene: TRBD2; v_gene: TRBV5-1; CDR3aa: CASSLGASGGARTDTQYF; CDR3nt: TGCGCCAGCAGCTTGGGGGCTAGCGGGGGGGCCAGAACAGATACGCAGTATTTT
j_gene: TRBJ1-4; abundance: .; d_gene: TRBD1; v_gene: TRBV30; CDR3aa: CAWSAGQGNEKLFF; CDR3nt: TGTGCCTGGAGTGCGGGACAGGGAAACGAAAAACTGTTTTTT
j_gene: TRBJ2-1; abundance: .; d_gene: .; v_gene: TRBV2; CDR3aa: CASSQELPNEQFF; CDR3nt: TGTGCCAGCAGCCAGGAGCTACCCAATGAGCAGTTCTTC
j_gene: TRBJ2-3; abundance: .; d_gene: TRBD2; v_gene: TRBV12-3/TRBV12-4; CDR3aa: CASSPRLAGPTDTQYF; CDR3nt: TGTGCCAGCAGTCCGCGACTAGCGGGGCCCACAGATACGCAGTATTTT
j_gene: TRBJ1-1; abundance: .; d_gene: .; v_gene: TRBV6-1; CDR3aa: CASSGTGFEGTEAFF; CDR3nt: TGTGCCAGCAGTGGAACAGGGTTCGAGGGCACTGAAGCTTTCTTT